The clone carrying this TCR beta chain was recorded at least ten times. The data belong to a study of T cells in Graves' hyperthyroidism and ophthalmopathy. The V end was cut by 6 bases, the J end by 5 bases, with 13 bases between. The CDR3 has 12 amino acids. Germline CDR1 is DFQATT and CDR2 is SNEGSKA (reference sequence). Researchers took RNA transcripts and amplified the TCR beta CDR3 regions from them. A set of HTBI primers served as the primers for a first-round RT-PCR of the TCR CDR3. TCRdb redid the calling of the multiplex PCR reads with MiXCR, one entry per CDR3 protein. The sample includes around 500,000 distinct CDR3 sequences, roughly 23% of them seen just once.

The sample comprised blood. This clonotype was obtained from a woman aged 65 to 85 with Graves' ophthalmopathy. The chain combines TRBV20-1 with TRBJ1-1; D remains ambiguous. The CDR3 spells CSAPSQPTEAFF. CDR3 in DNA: TGCAGTGCACCGAGCCAGCCAACTGAAGCTTTCTTT.